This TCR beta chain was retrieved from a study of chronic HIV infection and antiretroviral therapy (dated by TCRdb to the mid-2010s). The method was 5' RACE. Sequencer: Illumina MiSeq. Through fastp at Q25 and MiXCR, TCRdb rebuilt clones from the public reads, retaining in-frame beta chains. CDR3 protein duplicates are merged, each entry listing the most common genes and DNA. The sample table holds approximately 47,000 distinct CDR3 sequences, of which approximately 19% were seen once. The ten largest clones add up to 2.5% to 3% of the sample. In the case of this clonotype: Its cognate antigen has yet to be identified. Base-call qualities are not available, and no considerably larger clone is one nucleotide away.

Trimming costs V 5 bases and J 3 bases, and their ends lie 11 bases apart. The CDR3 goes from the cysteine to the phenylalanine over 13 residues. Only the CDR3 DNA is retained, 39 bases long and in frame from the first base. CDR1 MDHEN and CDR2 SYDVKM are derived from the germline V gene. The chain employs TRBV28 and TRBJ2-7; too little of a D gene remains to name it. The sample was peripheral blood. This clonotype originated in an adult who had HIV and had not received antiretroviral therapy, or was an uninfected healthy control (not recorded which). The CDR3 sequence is CASSPLRFYEQYF. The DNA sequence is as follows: TGTGCCAGCAGTCCCCTCCGGTTCTACGAGCAGTACTTC.